These 12 T cell receptor beta chains were all obtained from the same sample, sequenced in a study of cytomegalovirus exposure and HLA in healthy donors. PCR primers comprised 60 Vbeta and 13 Jbeta primers. The method was immunoSEQ multiplex PCR; TCRdb's version includes in-frame clones alone and lacks a portion of them. The sample carries 180,000 or so clones, 70% to 80% recorded once. The sequenced material came from PBMCs. The receptors were gathered from a woman in her fifties or sixties in good health and CMV-seropositive.

V gene TRBV5-6 combines with J gene TRBJ2-1, with D uncertain. The germline V gene has CDR1 SGHDT and CDR2 YYEEEE. This CDR3 spans 12 amino acids. Trimming pared 3 bases from V and 3 bases from J, leaving 4 bases between. The CDR3 reads CASSYIYNEQFF. The CDR3, as DNA: TGTGCCAGCAGCTACATCTACAATGAGCAGTTCTTC.

The V and J genes are TRBV28 and TRBJ1-5, with TRBD1 matching over 8 bases. The CDR3 loop spans 18 amino acids. The J segment lost 4 bases and the V segment lost 1 base, leaving 12 bases of the junction unmatched. Germline CDR1 is MDHEN and CDR2 is SYDVKM. CDR3 residues: CASSLSGQGLGGNQPQHF. The CDR3, as DNA: TGTGCCAGCAGTTTATCAGGACAGGGTTTGGGGGGGAATCAGCCCCAGCATTTT.

The chain couples TRBV6-8 to TRBJ1-6; possibly TRBD1 for D (6 bases). Germline V gives CDR1 MNHGY, CDR2 SAAAGT. V lost 9 bases and J 9 bases, leaving 21 bases between the germline ends. The CDR3 loop spans 15 amino acids. The CDR3 region has the DNA TGTGCCAGTGTCGACAGGCCCCTTTTTTCTTCACCCCTCCACTTT. Translated, it gives CASVDRPLFSSPLHF.

The J gene is TRBJ2-6, the V gene TRBV2; 8 positions agree with TRBD1. V lost 6 bases to trimming and J lost 11 bases; unmatched junction nucleotides: 9. The germline CDR1 and CDR2 sequences are SNHLY and FYNNEI. CDR3 length equals 14 residues. The chain's CDR3 is CASRGTGGIDVLTF. CDR3 in DNA: TGTGCCAGCAGGGGGACAGGCGGGATCGACGTCCTGACTTTC. Variable domain in full (rest from reference TRBV2 and TRBJ2-6): EPEVTQTPSHQVTQMGQEVILRCVPISNHLYFYWYRQILGQKVEFLVSFYNNEISEKSEIFDDQFSVERPDGSNFTLKIRSTKLEDSAMYFCASRGTGGIDVLTFGAGSRLTVL.

The chain carries TRBV11-1 and TRBJ2-1; 7 bases match TRBD1. Germline trimming cut 1 base from V and 12 bases from J; bases unmatched to any gene: 3. The CDR3 is made up of 12 amino acids. Germline V gene lookup returns CDR1 SGHAT and CDR2 FQDESV (reference sequence). The DNA for the CDR3 is TGTGCCAGCAGCTTAGAGGGGGCGCGGCAGTTCTTC. Protein product: CASSLEGARQFF.

A note on this clone: Mismatch with germline at one junction end may stem from a read error. The rearrangement uses TRBV6-9 and TRBJ1-4, with D maybe TRBD1 (5 bases). The CDR3 is 11 amino acids. From germline, CDR1 is MNHGY and CDR2 SVAAGI. CDR3 residues: CASSYRSSGNF. The CDR3, as DNA: TGTGCCAGCAGTTATAGGTCGTCAGGGAATTTT.

This chain connects TRBV5-6 to TRBJ1-5, with TRBD1 matching 11 bases. Trimming at V came to 0 bases and at J to 4 bases, leaving 0 bases not matched to a gene. From germline, CDR1 is SGHDT and CDR2 YYEEEE. CDR3 length: 15 residues. CDR3 DNA sequence: TGTGCCAGCAGCTTGGGGGACAGGGGGAATCAGCCCCAGCATTTT. This encodes CASSLGDRGNQPQHF.

The rearrangement uses TRBV7-2 and TRBJ1-6, with 8 bases matching TRBD1. V lost 5 bases and J lost 10; bases outside the gene matches: 4. This CDR3 has 13 amino acids. Germline CDR1 reads SGHTA; CDR2 reads FQGNSA. The CDR3 spells CASSQDRASPLHF. The DNA of the CDR3 is TGTGCCAGCAGCCAGGACAGGGCGTCACCCCTCCACTTT.

The V call is TRBV10-2, the J call TRBJ2-2, with D perhaps matching TRBD2 (6 bases). This CDR3 is built from 17 residues. Trimming took off 4 bases at V and 1 base at J, with 16 bases between the two ends. CDR1 WSHSY and CDR2 SAAADI come from the germline V gene. Here the CDR3 reads CASSVRPRGGNTGELFF. In nucleotides, the CDR3 is TGCGCCAGCAGTGTACGCCCACGGGGAGGGAACACCGGGGAGCTGTTTTTT.

The rearrangement links TRBV4-1 to TRBJ1-4; 9 bases match TRBD1. This CDR3 has 15 residues. Germline CDR1 is MGHRA and CDR2 is YSYEKL. V lost 3 bases and J lost 8; bases outside the gene matches: 7. This chain's CDR3 is CASSHKGQGREKLFF. The CDR3 DNA sequence: TGCGCCAGCAGCCACAAGGGACAGGGTCGCGAAAAACTGTTTTTT.

This chain uses TRBV10-3 with TRBJ2-2, with 12 bases that match TRBD2. Germline CDR1 ENHRY, CDR2 SYGVKD. The CDR3 runs to 16 residues. V gave up 6 bases and J gave up 0 bases; unmatched junction bases: 2. The chain's CDR3 is CAIRRTSGTNTGELFF. The CDR3 nucleotides read TGTGCCATCAGGCGGACTAGCGGGACGAACACCGGGGAGCTGTTTTTT.

J is TRBJ1-4 and V is TRBV2, with D hard to call. Germline lookup yields CDR1 SNHLY and CDR2 FYNNEI. Trimming took 6 bases from V and 15 from J, leaving 17 bases between them. The CDR3 sequence is 12 residues long. The CDR3 coding sequence is TGTGCCAGCAGGCAGTCCCTCGGGGAGGTGTTTTTT. Translating it yields CASRQSLGEVFF.